Listed below are T cell receptor beta chains from one sample, sequenced in a study of blood T cell repertoires in COVID-19. TCRdb's table, derived via immunoSEQ multiplex PCR, lists solely in-frame clones and lacks some. The data show 80,000 to 95,000 clones, roughly 90% seen once. The sequenced sample consisted of peripheral blood. The receptors shown here come from a woman aged 45-65 years with active or convalescent COVID-19. The CDR3 runs from the conserved cysteine through the conserved F or W. A D gene is named only where the DNA matches it firmly. The size of a clone is reported for some rows only, either as once, few or many, or as a class for expanded clones.

d_gene,j_gene,v_gene,abundance,CDR3aa,CDR3nt
.,TRBJ2-2,TRBV19,few,CASSPPGALTGELFF,TGTGCCAGTAGTCCCCCAGGGGCGCTCACCGGGGAGCTGTTTTTT
TRBD1,TRBJ1-2,TRBV5-1,.,CASSYSSGQGPYGYTF,TGCGCCAGCAGCTACTCATCCGGACAGGGACCCTATGGCTACACCTTC
.,TRBJ1-1,TRBV7-8,.,CASSSYKPQGNTEAFF,TGTGCCAGCAGCTCGTATAAGCCACAGGGTAACACTGAAGCTTTCTTT
TRBD1,TRBJ1-2,TRBV10-3,.,CAIRGQGLDYGYTF,TGTGCCATTCGGGGACAGGGACTAGACTATGGCTACACCTTC
TRBD1,TRBJ2-5,TRBV6-5,.,CASSYLGAGGEAQYF,TGTGCCAGCAGTTACCTTGGGGCAGGGGGTGAAGCCCAGTACTTC
.,TRBJ2-3,TRBV28,.,CASSFEAGSTDTQYF,TGTGCCAGCAGTTTTGAGGCGGGGAGCACAGATACGCAGTATTTT
.,TRBJ2-3,TRBV11-1,.,CASSLAGLWADTQYF,TGTGCCAGCAGCTTAGCGGGACTTTGGGCAGATACGCAGTATTTT
TRBD1,TRBJ2-7,TRBV9,.,CASSVGPGTGKNEQYF,TGTGCCAGCAGCGTAGGACCTGGGACAGGGAAGAACGAGCAGTACTTC
TRBD1,TRBJ1-6,TRBV27,.,CASRATGDNSPLHF,TGTGCCAGCCGCGCCACAGGGGATAATTCACCCCTCCACTTT
TRBD2,TRBJ2-3,TRBV14,.,CASSQGGTSAHTQYF,TGTGCCAGCAGCCAAGGCGGGACTAGCGCTCATACGCAGTATTTT
.,TRBJ2-3,TRBV6-4,.,CASSVVATEEATQYF,TGTGCCAGCAGTGTGGTAGCGACGGAGGAGGCCACGCAGTATTTT
.,TRBJ2-1,TRBV7-9,.,CASSLLQGSYNEQFF,TGTGCCAGCAGCTTACTACAGGGCTCCTACAATGAGCAGTTCTTC
TRBD2,TRBJ2-3,TRBV5-1,.,CASEKSGGSTDTQYF,TGCGCCAGCGAAAAAAGCGGGGGCAGCACAGATACGCAGTATTTT
TRBD2,TRBJ2-2,TRBV2,many,CASSGTSGGDTGELFF,TGTGCCAGCAGTGGAACTAGCGGGGGGGACACCGGGGAGCTGTTTTTT
TRBD2,TRBJ2-7,TRBV7-6,.,CASSRLATEGEQYF,TGTGCCAGCAGCCGACTAGCGACGGAGGGGGAGCAGTACTTC
.,TRBJ1-1,TRBV9,.,CASSVSWNTEAFF,TGTGCCAGCAGCGTCTCTTGGAACACTGAAGCTTTCTTT
.,TRBJ1-5,TRBV6-2/TRBV6-3,.,CASSYSTGYQPQHF,TGTGCCAGCAGTTACTCGACCGGGTATCAGCCCCAGCATTTT
TRBD2,TRBJ2-5,TRBV6-2/TRBV6-3,.,CASSQTSGGDRETQYF,TGTGCCAGCAGCCAGACTAGCGGGGGGGACCGGGAGACCCAGTACTTC
.,TRBJ1-1,TRBV5-1,.,CASSLDERGLRTEAFF,TGCGCCAGCAGCTTGGATGAGAGAGGTCTGAGAACTGAAGCTTTCTTT
TRBD1,TRBJ2-2,TRBV14,once,CASSQGPGGWTGELFF,TGTGCCAGCAGCCAAGGGCCAGGGGGTTGGACCGGGGAGCTGTTTTTT
.,TRBJ1-1,TRBV6-5,.,CASEGGNTEAFF,TGTGCCAGCGAAGGGGGTAACACTGAAGCTTTCTTT
TRBD1,TRBJ1-6,TRBV23-1,.,CASSQTGHYRGLSLLNSPLHF,TGCGCCAGCAGTCAAACCGGTCATTACAGGGGGCTCTCTCTTCTTAATTCACCCCTCCACTTT
.,TRBJ1-6,TRBV30,few,CASTSTGRNRGSPLHF,TGTGCCTCGACTTCAACCGGGAGAAATAGGGGTTCACCCCTCCACTTT
.,TRBJ1-5,TRBV10-3,.,CAINSDSNQPQHF,TGTGCCATCAACTCGGACTCGAATCAGCCCCAGCATTTT
TRBD2,TRBJ2-1,TRBV2,.,CASNRGGYNEQFF,TGTGCCAGCAACCGCGGGGGGTACAATGAGCAGTTCTTC
TRBD1,TRBJ2-7,TRBV4-3,.,CASSHAGTAYEQYF,TGCGCCAGCAGCCATGCCGGGACAGCCTACGAGCAGTACTTC
.,TRBJ1-2,TRBV24-1,.,CATSDFSGGYTF,TGTGCCACCAGTGATTTCTCCGGTGGCTACACCTTC
.,TRBJ1-1,TRBV6-2/TRBV6-3,.,CASSSAGGGETEAFF,TGTGCCAGCAGTTCAGCGGGGGGGGGAGAGACTGAAGCTTTCTTT
.,TRBJ1-2,TRBV6-4,.,CASSDGAGSYGYTF,TGTGCCAGCAGTGACGGCGCAGGCTCTTATGGCTACACCTTC
.,TRBJ1-6,TRBV6-5,.,CASSYSMSRNSPLHF,TGTGCCAGCAGTTACTCCATGTCGCGGAATTCACCCCTCCACTTT
.,TRBJ2-7,TRBV3-1/TRBV3-2,.,CASSQDFARGSYEQYF,TGTGCCAGCAGCCAAGATTTCGCGCGGGGCTCCTACGAGCAGTACTTC
.,TRBJ2-3,TRBV4-3,.,CASSPTGADSTDTQYF,TGCGCCAGCAGCCCGACAGGCGCCGACTCCACAGATACGCAGTATTTT
.,TRBJ2-7,TRBV5-1,few,CASRGGLGEQYF,TGCGCCAGCCGGGGAGGCTTGGGGGAGCAGTACTTC
TRBD1,TRBJ1-3,TRBV5-1,.,CASSGGQSSGNTIYF,TGCGCCAGCAGCGGGGGACAGTCCTCTGGAAACACCATATATTTT
TRBD1,TRBJ1-5,TRBV5-1,.,CASKPGQGSQPQHF,TGCGCCAGCAAACCGGGACAGGGGAGTCAGCCCCAGCATTTT
TRBD2,TRBJ2-3,TRBV20-1,.,CSAAGVSQYF,TGCAGTGCGGCGGGGGTTTCGCAGTATTTT
.,TRBJ1-2,TRBV19,few,CASSMPFDGTYGYTF,TGTGCCAGTAGTATGCCCTTCGACGGGACTTATGGCTACACCTTC
.,TRBJ1-4,TRBV13,.,CASSPSDRNEKLFF,TGTGCCAGCAGCCCTTCGGACAGAAATGAAAAACTGTTTTTT
TRBD1,TRBJ2-1,TRBV24-1,once,CATSGTGARNEQFF,TGTGCCACCAGTGGGACAGGGGCGCGGAATGAGCAGTTCTTC
TRBD1,TRBJ2-5,TRBV5-1,.,CASSGQGQGQETQYF,TGCGCCAGCAGCGGACAGGGGCAAGGGCAAGAGACCCAGTACTTC
.,TRBJ2-5,TRBV13,.,CASSAAQETQYF,TGTGCCAGCAGCGCGGCACAAGAGACCCAGTACTTC
.,TRBJ2-3,TRBV3-1/TRBV3-2,.,CASSPGRVPLLRYF,TGTGCCAGCAGTCCCGGCAGGGTCCCCCTCTTACGGTATTTT
TRBD1,TRBJ1-2,TRBV10-3,.,CAISESGQGDGYTF,TGTGCCATCAGTGAGTCGGGACAGGGGGATGGCTACACCTTC
.,TRBJ2-4,TRBV5-1,.,CASSFDRTLAKNIQYF,TGCGCCAGCAGCTTTGACAGGACACTAGCCAAAAACATTCAGTACTTC
TRBD1,TRBJ1-6,TRBV6-5,.,CASSSGTEYSPLHF,TGTGCCAGCAGTTCCGGGACAGAGTATTCACCCCTCCACTTT